The 20 T cell receptor beta chains reported below all come from one sample, sequenced in a study of vaccination and CD4 T cells after COVID-19. Stated treatment: 10-day PBMC culture with coronavirus spike peptide pools or control peptides (ViraFEST assay). Researchers used the Oncomine TCR Beta short-read assay to sequence DNA from cultured CD4+ T cells. TCRdb itself ran the PCR reads through MiXCR, one entry per CDR3 protein. The sample has 8,400 or so distinct CDR3 sequences; around 50% are singletons. These receptors lack a known antigen. Sequenced material: CD4+ T cells from blood, cultured in vitro. The origin of the receptors is a human donor who had recovered from COVID-19.

J is TRBJ2-3 and V is TRBV6-5; 9 bases fit TRBD1. The J segment lost 2 bases and the V segment lost 0 bases, leaving 3 bases of the junction unmatched. Per germline, CDR1 MNHEY and CDR2 SVGAGI. The CDR3 is 16 amino acids. CDR3 sequence: CASSYSTGGTTDTQYF. The CDR3, as DNA: TGTGCCAGCAGTTACTCGACAGGGGGAACCACAGATACGCAGTATTTT.

This sequence joins TRBV5-1 and TRBJ2-5; possibly TRBD2 for D (7 bases). Between the trimmed V and J ends, which lost 3 bases and 1 base, there was a span of 16 bases. CDR1 is SGHRS, CDR2 YFSETQ, per germline. This CDR3 region has 16 residues. The CDR3 sequence: CASSSTPRGGQETQYF. The CDR3 nucleotides are TGCGCCAGCAGCTCTACCCCGAGGGGGGGCCAAGAGACCCAGTACTTC.

Turning to this clonotype: No conserved phenylalanine or tryptophan ends this CDR3, so it is likely a read error. V usage is TRBV5-3 and J usage is TRBJ2-7; a possible D gene is TRBD1 (5 bases). TRBV5-3 is an ORF for which the function is uncertain. V gave up 3 bases and J gave up 0 bases, with 16 bases separating them. The CDR3 runs 16 residues. CDR3: CARSSYDSSDSYEQYS. In nucleotides, the CDR3 is TGTGCCAGAAGCTCGTACGACAGCTCAGACTCCTACGAGCAGTACTCC.

In its sample, this clonotype was seen once. The chain combines TRBV24-1 with TRBJ2-1, with 7 bases matching TRBD1. The CDR3 runs to 16 residues. Germline V gene sequence: CDR1 KGHDR, CDR2 SFDVKD. J gave up 0 bases and V 4 bases, and 5 bases lay outside the gene matches. The CDR3 nucleotides are TGTGCCACCAGTGAAAGGGGGCGCGACTCCTACAATGAGCAGTTCTTC. This encodes CATSERGRDSYNEQFF.

By share, this clonotype counts as medium-sized. This rearrangement joins TRBV5-1 to TRBJ2-2; 9 positions agree with TRBD1. Germline CDR1 is SGHRS and CDR2 is YFSETQ. This CDR3 region has 15 residues. V lost 4 bases, J lost 4 bases, and 5 bases stayed unmatched. This CDR3 is CASSPGTGPTGELFF. The DNA for the CDR3 is TGCGCCAGCAGCCCAGGGACAGGGCCCACCGGGGAGCTGTTTTTT.

This chain joins TRBV7-2 and TRBJ1-2; maybe TRBD1 (5 bases). The germline gives CDR1 SGHTA, CDR2 FQGNSA. V was trimmed by 0 bases and J by 1 base, leaving 9 bases between them. This CDR3 contains 15 residues. This CDR3 is CASSLAGGVNYGYTF. CDR3 nucleotides: TGTGCCAGCAGCTTAGCGGGGGGGGTTAACTATGGCTACACCTTC.

The CDR3 protein is CSASKPSSNTDTQYF. CDR3 nucleotides: TGCAGTGCTAGTAAGCCTAGCTCTAACACAGATACGCAGTATTTT. The chain uses TRBV20-1 and TRBJ2-3; D may be TRBD2 (5 bases). CDR1 and CDR2 (germline): DFQATT, SNEGSKA (reference sequence). V lost 3 bases to trimming and J lost 2 bases, with 15 bases between them. This CDR3 region has 15 residues.

This clonotype was detected once. The chain couples TRBV18 to TRBJ2-1; 9 nucleotides line up with TRBD2. Germline trimming cut 0 bases from V and 10 bases from J; bases unmatched to any gene: 7. Germline V CDR1 and CDR2: KGHSH, LQKENI. The CDR3 loop spans 15 amino acids. In nucleotides, the CDR3 is TGTGCCAGCTCACCACCTAGCGGGAGTAGTTTAGAGCAGTTCTTC. Translating it yields CASSPPSGSSLEQFF.

The CDR3 protein is CASSEFQGSNQPQHF. The DNA of the CDR3 is TGTGCCAGCTCAGAGTTTCAGGGTAGCAATCAGCCCCAGCATTTT. J is TRBJ1-5 and V is TRBV18, with TRBD1 as a possible D gene (5 bases). This CDR3 spans 15 amino acids. Trimming took 5 bases from V and 0 from J, leaving 11 bases between them. Looked up from germline, CDR1 is KGHSH and CDR2 is LQKENI.

This clonotype showed up just a few times. This sequence joins TRBV27 and TRBJ2-2; 14 bases line up with TRBD2. CDR1 and CDR2 from the germline V gene are MNHEY and SMNVEV (reference sequence). The CDR3 covers 18 residues. Losses at the gene ends were 2 bases for V and 7 bases for J; bases not matched to a gene: 9. CDR3 nucleotides: TGTGCCAGCAGTTTACTTGGACTAGCGGGAGGTGCAAGCGGGGAGCTGTTTTTT. Translating gives CASSLLGLAGGASGELFF.

This chain joins TRBV6-1 and TRBJ2-7; 8 nucleotides agree with TRBD1. Germline-derived CDR1 and CDR2 are MNHNS and SASEGT. The CDR3 length is 13 residues. The V gene end was trimmed by 3 bases and the J gene end by 6 bases; junction bases not matched to a gene: 4. The CDR3 DNA sequence: TGTGCCAGCAGTGATCAGGGGGCGGGCGAGCAGTACTTC. The encoded protein is CASSDQGAGEQYF.

The chain links TRBV6-1 to TRBJ2-3; 10 bases map to TRBD2. The CDR3 consists of 15 residues. The ends lost 5 bases at V and 3 bases at J; junction bases unmatched: 5. CDR1 and CDR2 (germline): MNHNS, SASEGT. The CDR3 DNA reads TGTGCCAGCAGTCATCCTAGCGGGGGAACAGATACGCAGTATTTT. Its protein is CASSHPSGGTDTQYF.

CDR3 region: CSAPGDVRYGYTF. The CDR3 region has the DNA TGCAGTGCTCCAGGTGATGTGAGATATGGCTACACCTTC. The V and J genes are TRBV20-1 and TRBJ1-2; D is unresolved. CDR1 DFQATT and CDR2 SNEGSKA come from the germline V gene (reference sequence). The CDR3 is 13 residues long. V was trimmed by 5 bases and J by 5 bases, leaving 15 bases between them.

About this clonotype itself: The germline gene is not matched at one end of the junction; a read error may be the cause. This sequence joins TRBV20-1 and TRBJ2-1; tentatively, D is TRBD1 (5 bases). Germline-derived CDR1 and CDR2 are DFQATT and SNEGSKA (reference sequence). The CDR3 sequence is 13 residues long. CDR3 protein: CSASPGYNNERFF. CDR3 in DNA: TGCAGTGCTAGCCCAGGGTACAACAATGAGCGGTTCTTC.

There are a few counts of this clonotype. V is TRBV12-3 or TRBV12-4 and J is TRBJ1-6; D gene unclear. The CDR3 covers 13 residues. With 2 bases removed from V and 8 bases from J, the gap between germline ends came to 7 bases. The CDR3 reads CASSLFRDSPLHF. The DNA of the CDR3 is TGTGCCAGCAGTTTATTCCGGGATTCACCCCTCCACTTT.

The chain has TRBV5-1 and TRBJ2-5; D uncertain. V lost 0 bases and J 5 bases, leaving 11 bases between the germline ends. CDR1 SGHRS and CDR2 YFSETQ come from the germline V gene. This CDR3 contains 14 residues. DNA of the CDR3: TGCGCCAGCAGCTTGGAGCCAGTTGGGGAGACCCAGTACTTC. It yields the protein CASSLEPVGETQYF. The whole variable domain, filled in from reference TRBV5-1 and TRBJ2-5, reads KAGVTQTPRYLIKTRGQQVTLSCSPISGHRSVSWYQQTPGQGLQFLFEYFSETQRNKGNFPGRFSGRQFSNSRSEMNVSTLELGDSALYLCASSLEPVGETQYFGPGTRLLVL.

This clonotype has just one count. The chain links TRBV12-3 or TRBV12-4 to TRBJ2-7; 14 bases match TRBD2. This CDR3 is 17 amino acids long. The junction had 7 bases not matched to a gene; V was cut back by 6 bases and J by 0 bases. The CDR3 here is CASRGLAGGLSSYEQYF. CDR3 DNA sequence: TGTGCCAGCAGAGGACTAGCGGGGGGCTTGAGCTCCTACGAGCAGTACTTC.

The CDR3 coding sequence is TGTGCCAGTAGTTTCAGGGTGAACACTGAAGCTTTCTTT. It yields the protein CASSFRVNTEAFF. The rearrangement joins TRBV19 to TRBJ1-1; D may be TRBD1 (5 bases). Germline CDR1 is LNHDA and CDR2 is SQIVND (reference sequence). Trimming stripped 5 bases from V and 0 bases from J, with 7 bases between. The CDR3 loop spans 13 amino acids.

The table lists this clonotype with a few counts. The rearrangement joins TRBV10-3 to TRBJ2-1; TRBD2 aligns across 11 bases. J was trimmed by 3 bases and V by 4 bases; bases with no gene match: 2. Germline V gene sequence: CDR1 ENHRY, CDR2 SYGVKD. The CDR3 runs 15 residues. CDR3 DNA sequence: TGTGCCATCAGTGGTACTAGCGGGAGCTACAATGAGCAGTTCTTC. Encoded protein: CAISGTSGSYNEQFF.

This chain connects TRBV20-1 to TRBJ2-3; D gene uncertain. The CDR3 contains 15 residues. V lost 6 bases to trimming and J lost 3 bases, with 19 bases between them. Looked up from germline, CDR1 is DFQATT and CDR2 is SNEGSKA (reference sequence). CDR3 bases: TGCAGTGCCCCCTCGAGTGGACGTCGAACAGATACGCAGTATTTT. Its translation is CSAPSSGRRTDTQYF.